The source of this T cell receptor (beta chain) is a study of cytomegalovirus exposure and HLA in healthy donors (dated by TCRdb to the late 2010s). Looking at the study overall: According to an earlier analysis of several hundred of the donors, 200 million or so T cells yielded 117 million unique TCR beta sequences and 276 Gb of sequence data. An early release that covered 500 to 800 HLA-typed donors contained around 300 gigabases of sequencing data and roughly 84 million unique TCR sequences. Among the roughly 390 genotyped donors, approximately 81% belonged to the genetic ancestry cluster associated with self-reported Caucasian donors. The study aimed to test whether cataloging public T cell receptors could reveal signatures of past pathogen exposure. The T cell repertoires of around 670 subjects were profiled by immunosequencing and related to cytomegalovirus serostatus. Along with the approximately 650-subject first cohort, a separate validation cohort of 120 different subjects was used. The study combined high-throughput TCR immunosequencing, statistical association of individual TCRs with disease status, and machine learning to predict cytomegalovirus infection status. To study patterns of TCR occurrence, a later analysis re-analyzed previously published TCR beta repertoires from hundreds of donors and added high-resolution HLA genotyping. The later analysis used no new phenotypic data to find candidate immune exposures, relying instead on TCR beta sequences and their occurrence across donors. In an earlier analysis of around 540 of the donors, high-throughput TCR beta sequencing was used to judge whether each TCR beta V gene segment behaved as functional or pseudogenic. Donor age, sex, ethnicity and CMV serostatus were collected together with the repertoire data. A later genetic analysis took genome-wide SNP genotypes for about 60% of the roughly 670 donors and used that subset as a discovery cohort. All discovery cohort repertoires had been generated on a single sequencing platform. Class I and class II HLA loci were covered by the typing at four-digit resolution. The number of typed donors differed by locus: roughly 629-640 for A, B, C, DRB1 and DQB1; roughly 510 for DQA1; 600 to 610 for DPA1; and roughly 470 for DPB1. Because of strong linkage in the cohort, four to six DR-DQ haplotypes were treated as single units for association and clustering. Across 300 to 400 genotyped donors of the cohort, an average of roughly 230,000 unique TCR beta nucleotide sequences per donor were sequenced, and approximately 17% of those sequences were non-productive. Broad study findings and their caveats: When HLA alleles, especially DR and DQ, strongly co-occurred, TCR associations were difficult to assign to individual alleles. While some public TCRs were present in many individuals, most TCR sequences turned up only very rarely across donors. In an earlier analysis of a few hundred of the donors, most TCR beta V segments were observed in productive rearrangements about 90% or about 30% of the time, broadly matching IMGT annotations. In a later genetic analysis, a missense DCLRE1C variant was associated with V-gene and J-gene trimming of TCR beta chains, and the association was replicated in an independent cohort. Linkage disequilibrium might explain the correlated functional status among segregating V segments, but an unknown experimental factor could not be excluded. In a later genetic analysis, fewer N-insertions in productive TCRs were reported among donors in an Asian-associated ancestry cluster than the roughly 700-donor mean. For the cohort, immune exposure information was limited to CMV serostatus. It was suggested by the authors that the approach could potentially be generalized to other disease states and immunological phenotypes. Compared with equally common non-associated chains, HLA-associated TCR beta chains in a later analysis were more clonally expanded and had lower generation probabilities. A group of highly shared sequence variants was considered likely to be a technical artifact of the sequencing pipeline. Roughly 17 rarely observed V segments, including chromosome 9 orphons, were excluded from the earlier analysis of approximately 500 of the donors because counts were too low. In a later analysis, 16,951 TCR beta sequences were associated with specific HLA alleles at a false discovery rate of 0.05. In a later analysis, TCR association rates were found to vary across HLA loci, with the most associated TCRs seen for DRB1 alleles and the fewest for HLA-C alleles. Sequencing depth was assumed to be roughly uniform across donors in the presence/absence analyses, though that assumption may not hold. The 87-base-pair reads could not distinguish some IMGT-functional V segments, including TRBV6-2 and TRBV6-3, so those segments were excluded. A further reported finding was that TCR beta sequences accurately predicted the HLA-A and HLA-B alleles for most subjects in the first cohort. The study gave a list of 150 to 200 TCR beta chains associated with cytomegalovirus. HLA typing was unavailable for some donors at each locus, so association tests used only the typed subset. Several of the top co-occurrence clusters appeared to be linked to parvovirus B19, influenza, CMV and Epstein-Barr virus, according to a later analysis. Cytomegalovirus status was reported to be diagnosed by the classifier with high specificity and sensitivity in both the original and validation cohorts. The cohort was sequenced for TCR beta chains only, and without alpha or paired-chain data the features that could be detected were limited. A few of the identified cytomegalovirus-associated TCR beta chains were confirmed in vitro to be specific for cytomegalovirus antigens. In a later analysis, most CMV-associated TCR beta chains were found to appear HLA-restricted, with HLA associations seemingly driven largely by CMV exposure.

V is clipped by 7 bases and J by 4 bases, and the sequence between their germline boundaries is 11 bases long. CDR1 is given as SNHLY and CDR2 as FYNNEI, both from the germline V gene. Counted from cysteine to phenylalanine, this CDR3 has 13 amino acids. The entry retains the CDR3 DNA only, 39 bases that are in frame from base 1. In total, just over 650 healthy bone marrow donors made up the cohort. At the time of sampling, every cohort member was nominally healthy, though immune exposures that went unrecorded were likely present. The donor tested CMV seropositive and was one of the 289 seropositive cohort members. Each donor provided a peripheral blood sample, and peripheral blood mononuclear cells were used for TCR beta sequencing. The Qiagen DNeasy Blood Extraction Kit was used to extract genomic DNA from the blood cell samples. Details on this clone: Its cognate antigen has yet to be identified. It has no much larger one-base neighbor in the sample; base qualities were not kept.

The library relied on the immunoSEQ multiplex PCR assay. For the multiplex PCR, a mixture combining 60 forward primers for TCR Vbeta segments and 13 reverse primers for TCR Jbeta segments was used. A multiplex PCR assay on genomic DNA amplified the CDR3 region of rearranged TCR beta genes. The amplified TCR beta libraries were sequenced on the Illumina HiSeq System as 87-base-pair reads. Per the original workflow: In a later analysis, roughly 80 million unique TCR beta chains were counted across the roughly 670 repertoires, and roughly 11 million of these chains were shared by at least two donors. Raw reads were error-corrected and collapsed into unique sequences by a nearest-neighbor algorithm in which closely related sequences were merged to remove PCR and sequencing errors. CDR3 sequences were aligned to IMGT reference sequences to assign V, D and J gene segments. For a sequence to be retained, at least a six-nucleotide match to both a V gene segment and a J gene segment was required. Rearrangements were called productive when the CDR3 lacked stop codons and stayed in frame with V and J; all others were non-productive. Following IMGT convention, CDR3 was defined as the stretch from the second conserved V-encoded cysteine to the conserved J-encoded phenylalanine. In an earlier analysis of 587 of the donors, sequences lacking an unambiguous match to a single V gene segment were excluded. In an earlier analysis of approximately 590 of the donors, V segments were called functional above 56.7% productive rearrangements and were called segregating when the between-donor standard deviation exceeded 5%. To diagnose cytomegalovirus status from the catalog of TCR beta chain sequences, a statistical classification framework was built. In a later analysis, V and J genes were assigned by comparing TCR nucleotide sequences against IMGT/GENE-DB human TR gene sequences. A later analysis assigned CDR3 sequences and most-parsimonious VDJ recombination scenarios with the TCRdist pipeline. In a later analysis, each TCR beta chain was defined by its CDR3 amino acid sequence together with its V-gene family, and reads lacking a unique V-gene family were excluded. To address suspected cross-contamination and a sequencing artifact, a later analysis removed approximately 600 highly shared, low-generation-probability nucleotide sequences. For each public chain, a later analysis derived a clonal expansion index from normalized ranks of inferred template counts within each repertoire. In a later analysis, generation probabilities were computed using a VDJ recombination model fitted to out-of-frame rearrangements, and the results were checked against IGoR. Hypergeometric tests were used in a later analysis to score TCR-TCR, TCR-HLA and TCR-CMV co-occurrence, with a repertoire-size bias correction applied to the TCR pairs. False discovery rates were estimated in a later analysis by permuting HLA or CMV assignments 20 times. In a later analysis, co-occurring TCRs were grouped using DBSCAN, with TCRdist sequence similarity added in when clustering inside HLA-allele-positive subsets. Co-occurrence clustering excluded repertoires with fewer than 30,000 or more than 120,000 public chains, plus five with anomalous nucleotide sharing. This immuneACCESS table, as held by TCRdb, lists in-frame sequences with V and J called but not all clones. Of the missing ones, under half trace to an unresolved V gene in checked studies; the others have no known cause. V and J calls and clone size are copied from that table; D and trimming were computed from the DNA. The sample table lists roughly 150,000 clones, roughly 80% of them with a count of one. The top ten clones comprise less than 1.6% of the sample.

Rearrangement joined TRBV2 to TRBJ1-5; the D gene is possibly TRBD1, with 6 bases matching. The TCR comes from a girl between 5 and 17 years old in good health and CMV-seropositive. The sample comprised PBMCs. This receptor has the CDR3 CASTGQPNQPQHF. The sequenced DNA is TGTGCCAGCACAGGACAGCCGAATCAGCCCCAGCATTTT.